Ten or more counts support the clone carrying this T cell receptor beta chain. The data were obtained in a study of T cells in Graves' hyperthyroidism and ophthalmopathy. RNA transcripts yielded amplified TCR beta CDR3 regions. HTBI primers drove first-round RT-PCR of the TCR CDR3. Each CDR3 protein is one row after TCRdb ran MiXCR on the multiplex PCR reads. The sample has 550,000 to 650,000 distinct CDR3 sequences; roughly 14% are singletons. Each diagnosis was grounded in clinical symptoms, serum thyroxine and TRAb, thyroid ultrasound, and orbital computed tomography. This clonotype was obtained from a woman aged 30 to 39 with Graves' hyperthyroidism that later progressed to Graves' ophthalmopathy. The sample was blood.

The CDR3 region has the DNA TGCAGCGGACAGGGGAGCGGGGAGCTGTTTTTT. Protein: CSGQGSGELFF. V usage is TRBV29-1 and J usage is TRBJ2-2; 8 bases are shared with TRBD1. Germline CDR1 is SQVTM and CDR2 is ANQGSEA. V lost 7 bases to trimming and J lost 7 bases; unmatched junction nucleotides: 2. There are 11 residues in the CDR3.